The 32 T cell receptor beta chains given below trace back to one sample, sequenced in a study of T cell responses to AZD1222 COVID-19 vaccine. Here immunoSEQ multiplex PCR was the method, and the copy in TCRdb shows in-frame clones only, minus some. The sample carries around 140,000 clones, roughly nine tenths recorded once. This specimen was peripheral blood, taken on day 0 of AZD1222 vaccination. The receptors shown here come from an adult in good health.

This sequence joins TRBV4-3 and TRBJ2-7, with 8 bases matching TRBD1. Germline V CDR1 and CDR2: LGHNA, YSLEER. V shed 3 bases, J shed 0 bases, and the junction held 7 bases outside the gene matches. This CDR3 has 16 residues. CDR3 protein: CASSHHRDRSSYEQYF. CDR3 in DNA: TGCGCCAGCAGCCATCACCGGGACAGGAGCTCCTACGAGCAGTACTTC.

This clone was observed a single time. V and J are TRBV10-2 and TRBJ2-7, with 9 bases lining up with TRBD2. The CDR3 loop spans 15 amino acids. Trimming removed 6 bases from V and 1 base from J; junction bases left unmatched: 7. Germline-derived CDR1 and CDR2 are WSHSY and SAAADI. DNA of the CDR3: TGCGCCAGCAGGGCAGCGGGAGGCACTTCCTACGAGCAGTACTTC. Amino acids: CASRAAGGTSYEQYF.

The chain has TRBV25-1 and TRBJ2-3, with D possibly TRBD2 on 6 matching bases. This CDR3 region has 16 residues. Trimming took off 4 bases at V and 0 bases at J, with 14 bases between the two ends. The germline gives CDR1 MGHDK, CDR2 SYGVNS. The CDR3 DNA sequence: TGTGCCAGCAGTGGGACGGGACTCCGCAGCACAGATACGCAGTATTTT. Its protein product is CASSGTGLRSTDTQYF.

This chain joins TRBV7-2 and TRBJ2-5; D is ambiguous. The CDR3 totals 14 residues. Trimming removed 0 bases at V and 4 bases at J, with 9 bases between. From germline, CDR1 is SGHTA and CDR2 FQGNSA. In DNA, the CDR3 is TGTGCCAGCAGCTTAGCCGGGTTCAGAGAGACCCAGTACTTC. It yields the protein CASSLAGFRETQYF. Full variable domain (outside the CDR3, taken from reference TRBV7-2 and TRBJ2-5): GAGVSQSPSNKVTEKGKDVELRCDPISGHTALYWYRQSLGQGLEFLIYFQGNSAPDKSGLPSDRFSAERTGGSVSTLTIQRTQQEDSAVYLCASSLAGFRETQYFGPGTRLLVL.

The DNA for the CDR3 is TGTGCCAGCTGTGAAGGACAGGGGGTAATGATCGAGCAGTACTTC. Amino acids: CASCEGQGVMIEQYF. This chain joins TRBV28 and TRBJ2-7; 10 bases fit TRBD1. The J segment lost 6 bases and the V segment lost 8 bases, leaving 13 bases of the junction unmatched. Germline CDR1 MDHEN, CDR2 SYDVKM. This CDR3 is built from 15 residues. The whole variable domain, remainder taken from reference TRBV28 and TRBJ2-7, is DVKVTQSSRYLVKRTGEKVFLECVQDMDHENMFWYRQDPGLGLRLIYFSYDVKMKEKGDIPEGYSVSREKKERFSLILESASTNQTSMYLCASCEGQGVMIEQYFGPGTRLTVT.

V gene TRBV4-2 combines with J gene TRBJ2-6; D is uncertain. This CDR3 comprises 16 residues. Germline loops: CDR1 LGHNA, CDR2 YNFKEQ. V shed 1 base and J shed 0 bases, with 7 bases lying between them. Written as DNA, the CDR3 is TGTGCCAGCAGCCAAGGGCCGGACTCTGGGGCCAACGTCCTGACTTTC. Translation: CASSQGPDSGANVLTF.

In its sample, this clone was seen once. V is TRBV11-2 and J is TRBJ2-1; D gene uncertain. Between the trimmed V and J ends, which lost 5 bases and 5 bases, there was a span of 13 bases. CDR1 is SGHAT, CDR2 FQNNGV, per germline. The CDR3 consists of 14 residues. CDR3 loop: CASSHGLVHNEQFF. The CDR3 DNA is TGTGCCAGCAGCCATGGGCTAGTACACAATGAGCAGTTCTTC. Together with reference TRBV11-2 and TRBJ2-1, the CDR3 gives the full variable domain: EAGVAQSPRYKIIEKRQSVAFWCNPISGHATLYWYQQILGQGPKLLIQFQNNGVVDDSQLPKDRFSAERLKGVDSTLKIQPAKLEDSAVYLCASSHGLVHNEQFFGPGTRLTVL.

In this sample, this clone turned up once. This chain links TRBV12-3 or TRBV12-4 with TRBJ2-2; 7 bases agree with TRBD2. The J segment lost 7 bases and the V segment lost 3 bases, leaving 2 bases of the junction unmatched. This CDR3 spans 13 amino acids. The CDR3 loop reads CASSFSGGGELFF. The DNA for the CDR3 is TGTGCCAGCAGTTTCTCGGGGGGCGGGGAGCTGTTTTTT.

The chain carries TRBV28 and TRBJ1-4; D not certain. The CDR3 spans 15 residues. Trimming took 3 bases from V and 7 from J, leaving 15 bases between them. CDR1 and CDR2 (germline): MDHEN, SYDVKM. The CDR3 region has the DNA TGTGCCAGCAGTTTGGCCCGCCGGAGTTCTGAAAAACTGTTTTTT. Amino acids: CASSLARRSSEKLFF. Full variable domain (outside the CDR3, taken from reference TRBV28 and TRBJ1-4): DVKVTQSSRYLVKRTGEKVFLECVQDMDHENMFWYRQDPGLGLRLIYFSYDVKMKEKGDIPEGYSVSREKKERFSLILESASTNQTSMYLCASSLARRSSEKLFFGSGTQLSVL.

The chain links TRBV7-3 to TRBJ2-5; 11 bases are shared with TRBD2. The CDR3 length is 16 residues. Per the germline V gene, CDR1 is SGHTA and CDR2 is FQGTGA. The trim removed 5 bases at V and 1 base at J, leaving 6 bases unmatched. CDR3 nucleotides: TGTGCCAGCAGCACGGGGACTAGCGGAGGCCAAGAGACCCAGTACTTC. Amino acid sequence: CASSTGTSGGQETQYF.

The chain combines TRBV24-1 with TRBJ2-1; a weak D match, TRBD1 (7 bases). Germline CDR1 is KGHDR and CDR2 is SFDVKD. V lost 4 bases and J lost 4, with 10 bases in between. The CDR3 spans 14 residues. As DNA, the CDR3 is TGTGCCACCAGTGAATCAGGGGGGTACAATGAGCAGTTCTTC. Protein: CATSESGGYNEQFF.

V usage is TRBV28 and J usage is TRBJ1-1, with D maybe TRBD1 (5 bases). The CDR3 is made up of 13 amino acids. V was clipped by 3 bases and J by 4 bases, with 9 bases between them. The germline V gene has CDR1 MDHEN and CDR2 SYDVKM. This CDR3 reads CASSFRGTTEAFF. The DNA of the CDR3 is TGTGCCAGCAGTTTTCGGGGGACCACTGAAGCTTTCTTT.

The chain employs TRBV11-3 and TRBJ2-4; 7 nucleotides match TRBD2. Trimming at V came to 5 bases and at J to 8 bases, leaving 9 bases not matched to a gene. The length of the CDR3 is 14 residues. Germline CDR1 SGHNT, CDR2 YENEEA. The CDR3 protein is CASSPWGGVHIQYF. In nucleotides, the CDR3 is TGTGCCAGCAGCCCTTGGGGAGGGGTACACATTCAGTACTTC.

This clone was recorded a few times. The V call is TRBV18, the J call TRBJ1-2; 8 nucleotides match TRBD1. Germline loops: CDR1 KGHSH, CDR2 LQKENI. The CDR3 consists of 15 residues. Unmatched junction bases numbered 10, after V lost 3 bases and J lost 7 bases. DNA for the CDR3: TGTGCCAGCTCACCGAGGGAACAGGGGGACTCTGGCTACACCTTC. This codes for CASSPREQGDSGYTF.

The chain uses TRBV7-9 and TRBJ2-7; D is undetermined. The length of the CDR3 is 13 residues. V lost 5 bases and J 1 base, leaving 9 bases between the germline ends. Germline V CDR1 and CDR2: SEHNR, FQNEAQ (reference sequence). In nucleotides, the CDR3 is TGTGCCAGCAGCCCTGACAATTCCTACGAGCAGTACTTC. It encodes CASSPDNSYEQYF. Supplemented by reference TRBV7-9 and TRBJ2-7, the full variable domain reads DTGVSQNPRHKITKRGQNVTFRCDPISEHNRLYWYRQTLGQGPEFLTYFQNEAQLEKSRLLSDRFSAERPKGSFSTLEIQRTEQGDSAMYLCASSPDNSYEQYFGPGTRLTVT.

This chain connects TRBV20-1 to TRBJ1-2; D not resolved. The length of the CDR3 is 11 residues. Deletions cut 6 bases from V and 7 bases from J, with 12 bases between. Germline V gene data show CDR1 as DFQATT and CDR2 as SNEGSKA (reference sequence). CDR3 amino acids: CSASNYAGYTF. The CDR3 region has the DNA TGCAGTGCCTCTAACTACGCTGGCTACACCTTC.

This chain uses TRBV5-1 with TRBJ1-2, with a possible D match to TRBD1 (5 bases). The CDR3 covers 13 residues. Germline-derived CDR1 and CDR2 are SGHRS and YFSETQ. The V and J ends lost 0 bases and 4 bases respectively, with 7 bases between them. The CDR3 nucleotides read TGCGCCAGCAGCTTGGACAGGTTCTATGGCTACACCTTC. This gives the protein CASSLDRFYGYTF.

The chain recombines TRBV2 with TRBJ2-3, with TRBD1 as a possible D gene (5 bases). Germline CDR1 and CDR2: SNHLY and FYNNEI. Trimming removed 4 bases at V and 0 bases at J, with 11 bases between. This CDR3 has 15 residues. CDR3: CASSGQTISTDTQYF. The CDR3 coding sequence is TGTGCCAGCAGTGGACAGACAATTAGCACAGATACGCAGTATTTT.

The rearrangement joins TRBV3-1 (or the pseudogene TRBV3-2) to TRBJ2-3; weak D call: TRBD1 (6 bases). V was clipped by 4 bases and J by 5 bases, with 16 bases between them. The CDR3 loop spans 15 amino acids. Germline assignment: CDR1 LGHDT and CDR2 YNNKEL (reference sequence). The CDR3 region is CASSPWRQQGDTQYF. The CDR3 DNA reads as TGTGCCAGCAGCCCATGGCGGCAACAGGGAGATACGCAGTATTTT.

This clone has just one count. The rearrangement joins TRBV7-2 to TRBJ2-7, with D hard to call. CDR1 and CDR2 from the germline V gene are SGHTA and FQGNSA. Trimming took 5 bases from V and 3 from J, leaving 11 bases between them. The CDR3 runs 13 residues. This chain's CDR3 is CASSLRRNYEQYF. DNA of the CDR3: TGTGCCAGCAGCCTCCGACGGAACTACGAGCAGTACTTC.

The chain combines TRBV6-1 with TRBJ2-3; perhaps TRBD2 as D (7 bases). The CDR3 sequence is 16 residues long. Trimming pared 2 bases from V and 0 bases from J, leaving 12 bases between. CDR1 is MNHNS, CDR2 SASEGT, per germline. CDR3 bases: TGTGCCAGCAGTGAAAGGGGGGGCTATAGCACAGATACGCAGTATTTT. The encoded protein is CASSERGGYSTDTQYF.

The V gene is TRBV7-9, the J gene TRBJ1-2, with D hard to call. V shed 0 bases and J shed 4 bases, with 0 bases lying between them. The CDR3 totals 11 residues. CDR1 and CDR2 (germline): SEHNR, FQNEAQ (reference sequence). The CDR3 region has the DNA TGTGCCAGCAGCTTAGCCTATGGCTACACCTTC. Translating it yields CASSLAYGYTF.

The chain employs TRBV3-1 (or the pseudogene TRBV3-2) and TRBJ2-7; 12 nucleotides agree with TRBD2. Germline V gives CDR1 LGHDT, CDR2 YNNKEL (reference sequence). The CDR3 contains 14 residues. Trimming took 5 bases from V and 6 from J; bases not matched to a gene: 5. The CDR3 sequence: CASSYGLAGLEQYF. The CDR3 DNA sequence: TGTGCCAGCAGCTACGGACTAGCGGGACTCGAGCAGTACTTC.

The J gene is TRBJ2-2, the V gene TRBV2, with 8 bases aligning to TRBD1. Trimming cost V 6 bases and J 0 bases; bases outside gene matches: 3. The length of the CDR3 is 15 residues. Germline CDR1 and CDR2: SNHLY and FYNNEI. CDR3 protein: CASRLGQANTGELFF. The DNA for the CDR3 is TGTGCCAGCAGATTGGGACAGGCGAACACCGGGGAGCTGTTTTTT.

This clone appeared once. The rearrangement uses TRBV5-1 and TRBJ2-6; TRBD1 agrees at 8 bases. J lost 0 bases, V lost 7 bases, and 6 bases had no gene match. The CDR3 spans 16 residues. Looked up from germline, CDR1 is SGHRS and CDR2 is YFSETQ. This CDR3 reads CASRTGFTSGANVLTF. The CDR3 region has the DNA TGCGCCAGCCGGACAGGGTTTACCTCTGGGGCCAACGTCCTGACTTTC.

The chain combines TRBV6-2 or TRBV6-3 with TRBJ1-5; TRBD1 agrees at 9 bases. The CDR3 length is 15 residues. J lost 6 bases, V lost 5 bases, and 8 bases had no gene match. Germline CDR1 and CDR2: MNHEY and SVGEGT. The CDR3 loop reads CASSPRDRALQPQHF. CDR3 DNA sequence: TGTGCCAGCAGTCCGCGGGACAGGGCTCTTCAGCCCCAGCATTTT.

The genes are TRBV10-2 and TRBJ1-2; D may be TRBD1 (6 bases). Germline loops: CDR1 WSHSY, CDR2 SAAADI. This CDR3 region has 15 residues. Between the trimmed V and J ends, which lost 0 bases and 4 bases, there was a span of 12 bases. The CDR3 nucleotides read TGCGCCAGCAGTGAGTCCGAAGAGGGGGGCTATGGCTACACCTTC. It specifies CASSESEEGGYGYTF.

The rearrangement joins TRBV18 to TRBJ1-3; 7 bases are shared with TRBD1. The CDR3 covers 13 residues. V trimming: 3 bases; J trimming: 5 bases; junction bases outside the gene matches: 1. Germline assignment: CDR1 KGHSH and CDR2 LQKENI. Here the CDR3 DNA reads TGTGCCAGCTCACCGGGACAGCGAAACACCATATATTTT. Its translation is CASSPGQRNTIYF.

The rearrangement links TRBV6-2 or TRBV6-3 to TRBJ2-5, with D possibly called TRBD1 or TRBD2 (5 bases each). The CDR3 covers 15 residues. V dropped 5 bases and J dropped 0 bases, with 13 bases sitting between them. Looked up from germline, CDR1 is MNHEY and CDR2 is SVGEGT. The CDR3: CASSQGWGYQETQYF. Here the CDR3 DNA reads TGTGCCAGCAGTCAAGGTTGGGGGTACCAAGAGACCCAGTACTTC.

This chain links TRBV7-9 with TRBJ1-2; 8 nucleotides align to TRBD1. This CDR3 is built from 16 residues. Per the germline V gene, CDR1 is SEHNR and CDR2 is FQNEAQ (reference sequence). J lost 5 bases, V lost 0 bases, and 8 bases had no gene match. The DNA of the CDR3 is TGTGCCAGCAGCTTAGCCCCCGGGACAGGCGGATATGGCTACACCTTC. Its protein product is CASSLAPGTGGYGYTF.

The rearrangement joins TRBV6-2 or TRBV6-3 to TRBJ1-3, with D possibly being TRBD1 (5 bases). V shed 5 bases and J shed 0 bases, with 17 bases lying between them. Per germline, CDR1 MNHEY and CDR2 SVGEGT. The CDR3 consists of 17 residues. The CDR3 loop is CASSDPFPGPSGNTIYF. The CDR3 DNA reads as TGTGCCAGCAGTGACCCTTTCCCGGGACCCTCTGGAAACACCATATATTTT.

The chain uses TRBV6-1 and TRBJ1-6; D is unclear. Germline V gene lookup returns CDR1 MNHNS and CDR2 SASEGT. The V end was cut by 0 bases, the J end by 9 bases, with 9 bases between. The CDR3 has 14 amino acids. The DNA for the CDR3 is TGTGCCAGCAGTGAAGCGGGTTCTAGTTCACCCCTCCACTTT. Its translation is CASSEAGSSSPLHF.